This is a list of T cell receptor beta chains from one sample in a study of blood T cell repertoires in COVID-19. Generated by immunoSEQ multiplex PCR, the TCRdb table keeps only in-frame clones and is missing some. The sample lists 300,000 or so clones; approximately 85% were seen once. The source material was peripheral blood. The receptors here all came from a woman in her forties or fifties with acute or convalescent COVID-19. Both conserved end residues are part of each CDR3. Each record gives: clone size, V gene, D gene, J gene, CDR3 protein, CDR3 DNA. The D gene is left open where the match is weak. Clone size is given for some rows only: seen once, a few or many times, or a class if the clone is expanded.

size: .
V: TRBV3-1/TRBV3-2
D: TRBD1
J: TRBJ2-7
CDR3: CASSQDARTGLYEQYF
DNA: TGTGCCAGCAGCCAAGATGCTCGGACAGGGCTATACGAGCAGTACTTC

size: .
V: TRBV7-6
D: .
J: TRBJ2-7
CDR3: CASSAGGEQYF
DNA: TGTGCCAGCAGCGCCGGGGGCGAGCAGTACTTC

size: .
V: TRBV24-1
D: TRBD2
J: TRBJ2-1
CDR3: CATSASRLAGSYNEQFF
DNA: TGTGCCACCAGTGCCTCGCGTCTAGCGGGATCCTACAATGAGCAGTTCTTC

size: .
V: TRBV2
D: .
J: TRBJ1-5
CDR3: CASSEEFGAPLEPQHF
DNA: TGTGCCAGCAGTGAAGAATTTGGGGCCCCCCTTGAGCCCCAGCATTTT

size: once
V: TRBV28
D: .
J: TRBJ1-3
CDR3: CASSLGHISGNTIYF
DNA: TGTGCCAGCAGTTTGGGACACATCTCTGGAAACACCATATATTTT

size: .
V: TRBV18
D: TRBD2
J: TRBJ2-1
CDR3: CASSPTSGAYNEQFF
DNA: TGTGCCAGCTCACCAACTAGCGGGGCCTACAATGAGCAGTTCTTC

size: .
V: TRBV28
D: TRBD2
J: TRBJ2-3
CDR3: CASSSGLVTDTQYF
DNA: TGTGCCAGCAGTTCGGGACTAGTTACAGATACGCAGTATTTT

size: .
V: TRBV11-1
D: TRBD1
J: TRBJ1-1
CDR3: CASSETGARHTEAFF
DNA: TGTGCCAGCAGCGAGACAGGGGCACGACACACTGAAGCTTTCTTT

size: .
V: TRBV30
D: TRBD2
J: TRBJ2-1
CDR3: CAWKASGHNEQFF
DNA: TGTGCCTGGAAGGCTAGCGGACACAATGAGCAGTTCTTC

size: .
V: TRBV27
D: TRBD2
J: TRBJ2-2
CDR3: CASSLFGLAGAVGELFF
DNA: TGTGCCAGCAGTTTATTCGGACTAGCGGGAGCGGTCGGGGAGCTGTTTTTT

size: few
V: TRBV7-6
D: .
J: TRBJ1-6
CDR3: CASSPRGGNSPLHF
DNA: TGTGCCAGCAGCCCCAGGGGTGGTAATTCACCCCTCCACTTT

size: .
V: TRBV7-7
D: .
J: TRBJ2-7
CDR3: CASSSTRGSYEQYF
DNA: TGTGCCAGCAGCTCGACCAGGGGCTCCTACGAGCAGTACTTC

size: .
V: TRBV5-4
D: TRBD1
J: TRBJ2-4
CDR3: CASSFDRDSQYF
DNA: TGTGCCAGCAGCTTCGACCGGGACAGCCAGTACTTC

size: .
V: TRBV5-8
D: .
J: TRBJ2-3
CDR3: CASRKGGPSPDRTDTQYF
DNA: TGTGCCAGCAGGAAAGGGGGACCCAGCCCGGACCGCACAGATACGCAGTATTTT

size: .
V: TRBV7-3
D: .
J: TRBJ1-1
CDR3: CASSFGAENTEAFF
DNA: TGTGCCAGCAGCTTTGGGGCGGAGAACACTGAAGCTTTCTTT

size: .
V: TRBV5-1
D: TRBD2
J: TRBJ2-7
CDR3: CASYPPGRAGEQYF
DNA: TGCGCCAGCTATCCCCCCGGGAGGGCCGGCGAGCAGTACTTC

size: .
V: TRBV4-3
D: TRBD1
J: TRBJ2-3
CDR3: CASSQDHRGGTDTQYF
DNA: TGCGCCAGCAGCCAAGATCACAGGGGCGGCACAGATACGCAGTATTTT

size: .
V: TRBV10-3
D: .
J: TRBJ2-7
CDR3: CATERSRATPYEQYF
DNA: TGTGCCACCGAGCGCTCGCGAGCGACCCCTTACGAGCAGTACTTC

size: .
V: TRBV14
D: .
J: TRBJ1-1
CDR3: CASSQVRGAEAFF
DNA: TGTGCCAGCAGCCAGGTTCGGGGGGCTGAAGCTTTCTTT

size: .
V: TRBV5-1
D: TRBD1
J: TRBJ1-1
CDR3: CASSLGAGGGYTEAFF
DNA: TGCGCCAGCAGCTTGGGGGCAGGGGGCGGGTACACTGAAGCTTTCTTT

size: once
V: TRBV18
D: .
J: TRBJ1-2
CDR3: CASSRNRVVNYGYTF
DNA: TGTGCCAGCTCACGTAACAGGGTCGTGAACTATGGCTACACCTTC

size: .
V: TRBV2
D: .
J: TRBJ2-3
CDR3: CASSDWASTDTQYF
DNA: TGTGCCAGCAGTGATTGGGCTAGCACAGATACGCAGTATTTT

size: .
V: TRBV7-3
D: TRBD2
J: TRBJ2-3
CDR3: CASSLGTSGGADTQYF
DNA: TGTGCCAGCAGCCTCGGGACTAGCGGGGGAGCCGATACGCAGTATTTT

size: .
V: TRBV19
D: .
J: TRBJ2-1
CDR3: CASSIASVVPYSYNEQFF
DNA: TGTGCCAGTAGTATAGCTTCGGTCGTGCCATATTCCTACAATGAGCAGTTCTTC

size: .
V: TRBV7-2
D: TRBD2
J: TRBJ2-7
CDR3: CASSFTSGSSEQYF
DNA: TGTGCCAGCAGCTTTACTAGCGGGAGTAGCGAGCAGTACTTC

size: .
V: TRBV11-2
D: .
J: TRBJ1-2
CDR3: CASSLDRDRGYTF
DNA: TGTGCCAGCAGCTTAGACAGGGATCGTGGCTACACCTTC

size: .
V: TRBV11-2
D: .
J: TRBJ2-3
CDR3: CASRYTDTQYF
DNA: TGTGCCAGCAGGTACACAGATACGCAGTATTTT

size: .
V: TRBV18
D: .
J: TRBJ1-1
CDR3: CASSPVLTRRGTEAFF
DNA: TGTGCCAGCTCACCCGTACTAACTCGGCGGGGCACTGAAGCTTTCTTT

size: few
V: TRBV19
D: TRBD1
J: TRBJ1-5
CDR3: CASNDRGNQPQHF
DNA: TGTGCCAGCAACGACAGGGGCAATCAGCCCCAGCATTTT

size: .
V: TRBV7-9
D: TRBD1
J: TRBJ1-6
CDR3: CASGTTGINSPLHF
DNA: TGTGCCAGCGGCACGACAGGGATTAATTCACCCCTCCACTTT

size: .
V: TRBV6-6
D: TRBD2
J: TRBJ2-5
CDR3: CASATSVETQYF
DNA: TGTGCCAGCGCAACTAGCGTGGAGACCCAGTACTTC

size: .
V: TRBV19
D: .
J: TRBJ2-5
CDR3: CASSPRTSQETQYF
DNA: TGTGCCAGTAGTCCCCGAACGAGTCAAGAGACCCAGTACTTC

size: .
V: TRBV2
D: .
J: TRBJ2-4
CDR3: CASSPYRVQYF
DNA: TGTGCCAGCAGTCCTTACAGGGTTCAGTACTTC

size: .
V: TRBV7-2
D: TRBD2
J: TRBJ2-5
CDR3: CASSSTGGSYETQYF
DNA: TGTGCCAGCAGCTCAACCGGCGGGAGTTACGAGACCCAGTACTTC

size: .
V: TRBV5-1
D: TRBD1
J: TRBJ1-4
CDR3: CASSLVGTDNEKLFF
DNA: TGCGCCAGCAGCTTGGTCGGGACAGATAATGAAAAACTGTTTTTT

size: few
V: TRBV9
D: TRBD2
J: TRBJ2-1
CDR3: CASSVATSGRYSYNEQFF
DNA: TGTGCCAGCAGCGTAGCCACTAGCGGGAGATATTCCTACAATGAGCAGTTCTTC

size: .
V: TRBV3-1/TRBV3-2
D: TRBD1
J: TRBJ1-1
CDR3: CASSYNIGQGVPAFF
DNA: TGTGCCAGCAGCTATAATATTGGACAGGGGGTCCCAGCTTTCTTT

size: .
V: TRBV7-8
D: TRBD2
J: TRBJ2-2
CDR3: CASSLSGGDTGELFF
DNA: TGTGCCAGCAGCCTTTCGGGGGGGGACACCGGGGAGCTGTTTTTT

size: .
V: TRBV12-3/TRBV12-4
D: TRBD1
J: TRBJ2-3
CDR3: CASSMTGTQYF
DNA: TGTGCCAGCAGTATGACAGGGACGCAGTATTTT

size: .
V: TRBV7-7
D: .
J: TRBJ2-3
CDR3: CASSLYRTSTDTQYF
DNA: TGTGCCAGCAGCTTATACAGGACGAGCACAGATACGCAGTATTTT

size: .
V: TRBV11-3
D: TRBD1
J: TRBJ2-1
CDR3: CASSPGPGQGIKNEQFF
DNA: TGTGCCAGCAGCCCCGGACCGGGACAGGGGATCAAAAATGAGCAGTTCTTC

size: .
V: TRBV19
D: TRBD1
J: TRBJ1-4
CDR3: CASSPGGQGNEKLFF
DNA: TGTGCCAGTAGCCCGGGAGGACAGGGCAATGAAAAACTGTTTTTT

size: .
V: TRBV5-5
D: TRBD1
J: TRBJ1-6
CDR3: CASSGQVGSYNSPLHF
DNA: TGTGCCAGCAGCGGACAGGTCGGATCCTATAATTCACCCCTCCACTTT

size: .
V: TRBV19
D: TRBD1
J: TRBJ2-1
CDR3: CASSWGQASNEQFF
DNA: TGTGCCAGTAGCTGGGGACAGGCATCCAATGAGCAGTTCTTC

size: .
V: TRBV3-1/TRBV3-2
D: .
J: TRBJ2-1
CDR3: CASSHMAGEQFF
DNA: TGTGCCAGCAGCCACATGGCAGGTGAGCAGTTCTTC

size: .
V: TRBV9
D: .
J: TRBJ2-6
CDR3: CASSVRGSGANVLTF
DNA: TGTGCCAGCAGCGTGAGAGGGTCTGGGGCCAACGTCCTGACTTTC

size: .
V: TRBV11-3
D: TRBD2
J: TRBJ2-1
CDR3: CASSFSGTQDNEQFF
DNA: TGTGCCAGCAGCTTTAGCGGGACCCAAGACAATGAGCAGTTCTTC

size: few
V: TRBV9
D: .
J: TRBJ1-1
CDR3: CASRASGEAVAFF
DNA: TGTGCCAGCAGAGCATCAGGGGAAGCTGTAGCTTTCTTT

size: .
V: TRBV7-2
D: TRBD1
J: TRBJ2-5
CDR3: CASSSVGTGAVYGQETQYF
DNA: TGTGCCAGCAGCTCCGTAGGGACAGGGGCAGTTTATGGCCAAGAGACCCAGTACTTC

size: .
V: TRBV6-2/TRBV6-3
D: TRBD2
J: TRBJ2-7
CDR3: CASSNGLAGGYSYEQYF
DNA: TGTGCCAGCAGTAACGGTCTAGCGGGAGGCTACTCCTACGAGCAGTACTTC

size: .
V: TRBV15
D: TRBD1
J: TRBJ1-4
CDR3: CATSRAPLRDSNEKLFF
DNA: TGTGCCACCAGCAGAGCACCATTACGGGACAGTAATGAAAAACTGTTTTTT

size: .
V: TRBV15
D: .
J: TRBJ2-3
CDR3: CATSKGGTVADTQYF
DNA: TGTGCCACCAGCAAGGGCGGGACCGTCGCAGATACGCAGTATTTT

size: few
V: TRBV6-1
D: .
J: TRBJ1-1
CDR3: CASSEPGLGNTEAFF
DNA: TGTGCCAGCAGTGAACCGGGACTGGGGAACACTGAAGCTTTCTTT

size: .
V: TRBV24-1
D: TRBD1
J: TRBJ2-1
CDR3: CATSDFRGKYNEQFF
DNA: TGTGCCACCAGTGATTTCAGGGGGAAGTACAATGAGCAGTTCTTC

size: .
V: TRBV5-1
D: .
J: TRBJ2-3
CDR3: CASSLGSPPQYF
DNA: TGCGCCAGCAGCTTGGGGAGCCCCCCACAGTATTTT

size: .
V: TRBV7-9
D: .
J: TRBJ2-7
CDR3: CASSSSGLYEQYF
DNA: TGTGCCAGCAGCAGTAGCGGCCTCTACGAGCAGTACTTC

size: .
V: TRBV11-2
D: .
J: TRBJ2-6
CDR3: CASSLVIRDSGANVLTF
DNA: TGTGCCAGCAGCTTAGTTATCAGGGACTCTGGGGCCAACGTCCTGACTTTC

size: once
V: TRBV25-1
D: .
J: TRBJ1-6
CDR3: CASGRYGVTSPLHF
DNA: TGTGCCAGTGGGAGGTACGGCGTTACTTCACCCCTCCACTTT

size: .
V: TRBV11-2
D: TRBD1
J: TRBJ2-7
CDR3: CASSIGTALSSYEQYF
DNA: TGTGCCAGCAGCATCGGGACAGCCCTAAGCTCCTACGAGCAGTACTTC

size: .
V: TRBV19
D: TRBD1
J: TRBJ1-2
CDR3: CASRGQVTTYGYTF
DNA: TGTGCCAGTAGAGGACAGGTGACAACCTATGGCTACACCTTC